This TCR beta chain is from a study of Ad26.COV2.S vaccination and SARS-CoV-2 variants. Treatment given: around 19 received Ad26.COV2.S at low or high dose, single or two shots; about five received placebo; per-sample allocation not given. Collection of the samples took place on day 63 after the first injection of vaccine or placebo. The CDR3 length is 14 residues. Germline lookup yields CDR1 SGHVS and CDR2 FQNEAQ. V lost 1 base to trimming and J lost 6 bases; unmatched junction nucleotides: 2. Profiled with immunoSEQ multiplex PCR; TCRdb holds only in-frame clones, not every one. The sample consists of about 680,000 clones, 89% of them appearing once.

The chain joins TRBV7-8 to TRBJ2-1; 8 nucleotides match TRBD2. This TCR came from a person between 18 and 59 years old who received the Ad26.COV2.S COVID-19 vaccine or a placebo. The material sequenced was peripheral blood, taken in a trial of Ad26.COV2.S vaccine versus placebo. The CDR3 nucleotides are TGTGCCAGCAGCTTAGTAGCGGGAAGCAATGAGCAGTTCTTC. It is translated as CASSLVAGSNEQFF.